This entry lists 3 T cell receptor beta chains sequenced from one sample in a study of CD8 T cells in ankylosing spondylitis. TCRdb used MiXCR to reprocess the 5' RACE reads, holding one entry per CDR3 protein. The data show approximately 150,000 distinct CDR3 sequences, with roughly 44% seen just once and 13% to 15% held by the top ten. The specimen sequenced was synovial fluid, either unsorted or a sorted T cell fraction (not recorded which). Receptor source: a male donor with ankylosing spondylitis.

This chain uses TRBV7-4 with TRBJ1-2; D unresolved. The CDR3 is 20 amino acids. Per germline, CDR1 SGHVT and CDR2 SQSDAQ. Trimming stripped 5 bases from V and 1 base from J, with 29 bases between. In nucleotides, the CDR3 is TGTGCCAGCAGCCCATTAACTCGGGTGGCAGGAGAGAAAGATAACTATGGCTACACCTTC. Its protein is CASSPLTRVAGEKDNYGYTF.

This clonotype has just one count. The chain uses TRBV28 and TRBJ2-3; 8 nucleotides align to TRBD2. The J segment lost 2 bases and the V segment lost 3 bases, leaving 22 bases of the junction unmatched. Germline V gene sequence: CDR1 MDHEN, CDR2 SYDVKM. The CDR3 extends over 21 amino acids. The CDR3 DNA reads TGTGCCAGCAGTTTCCCCAATCGGCGGGAGGCCCGGGGAGACACCACAGATACGCAGTATTTT. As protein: CASSFPNRREARGDTTDTQYF.

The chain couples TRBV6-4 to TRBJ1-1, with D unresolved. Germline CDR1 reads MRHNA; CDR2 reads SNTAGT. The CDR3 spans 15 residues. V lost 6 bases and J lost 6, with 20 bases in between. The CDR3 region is CASSQPRRERPEAFF. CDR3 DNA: TGTGCCAGCAGCCAGCCCAGGAGGGAACGCCCTGAAGCTTTCTTT.